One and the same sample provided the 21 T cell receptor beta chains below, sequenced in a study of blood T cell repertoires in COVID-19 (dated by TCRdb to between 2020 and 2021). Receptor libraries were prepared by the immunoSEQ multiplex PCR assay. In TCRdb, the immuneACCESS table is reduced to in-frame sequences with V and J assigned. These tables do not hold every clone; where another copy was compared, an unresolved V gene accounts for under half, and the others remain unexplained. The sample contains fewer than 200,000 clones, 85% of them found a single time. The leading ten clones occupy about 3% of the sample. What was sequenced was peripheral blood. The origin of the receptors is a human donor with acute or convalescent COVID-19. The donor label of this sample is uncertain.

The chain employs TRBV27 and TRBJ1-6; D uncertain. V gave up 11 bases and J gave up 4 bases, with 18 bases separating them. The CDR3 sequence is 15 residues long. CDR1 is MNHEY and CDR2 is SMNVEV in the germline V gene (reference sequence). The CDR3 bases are TGTGCCTCTGCTGGTCCCGAACGGTATAATTCACCCCTCCACTTT. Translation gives CASAGPERYNSPLHF.

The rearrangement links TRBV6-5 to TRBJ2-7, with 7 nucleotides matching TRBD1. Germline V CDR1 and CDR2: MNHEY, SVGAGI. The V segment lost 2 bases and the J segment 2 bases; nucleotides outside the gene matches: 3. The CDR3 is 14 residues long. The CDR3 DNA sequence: TGTGCCAGCAGTTACCTGACAGGGACCTACGAGCAGTACTTC. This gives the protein CASSYLTGTYEQYF.

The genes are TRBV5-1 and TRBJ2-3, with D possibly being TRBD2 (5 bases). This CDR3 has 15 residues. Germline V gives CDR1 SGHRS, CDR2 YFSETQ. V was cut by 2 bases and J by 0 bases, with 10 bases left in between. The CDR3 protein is CASSFLAPSTDTQYF. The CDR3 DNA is TGCGCCAGCAGCTTTCTAGCCCCTAGCACAGATACGCAGTATTTT.

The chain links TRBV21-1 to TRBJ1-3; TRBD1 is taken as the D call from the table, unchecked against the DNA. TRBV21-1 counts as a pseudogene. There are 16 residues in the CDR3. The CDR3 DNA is TGTGCCAGCAGCATCCTTGACAGGGGGTATGGAAACACCATATATTTT. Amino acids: CASSILDRGYGNTIYF.

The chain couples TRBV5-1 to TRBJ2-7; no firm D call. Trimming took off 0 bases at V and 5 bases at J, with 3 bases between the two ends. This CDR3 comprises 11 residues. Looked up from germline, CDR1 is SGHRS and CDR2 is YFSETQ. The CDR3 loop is CASSLANEQYF. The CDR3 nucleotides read TGCGCCAGCAGCTTGGCTAACGAGCAGTACTTC.

CDR3 in DNA: TGTGCCTGGAGTGTTCCAGGGCTCATCAATCAGCCCCAGCATTTT. This translates into CAWSVPGLINQPQHF. V is TRBV30 and J is TRBJ1-5, with TRBD1 as a possible D gene (5 bases). This CDR3 is built from 15 residues. The ends were cut back, 0 bases at V and 3 bases at J, with 12 bases in the middle. CDR1 GTSNPN and CDR2 SVGIG come from the germline V gene (reference sequence). The whole variable domain, remainder taken from reference TRBV30 and TRBJ1-5, is SQTIHQWPATLVQPVGSPLSLECTVEGTSNPNLYWYRQAAGRGLQLLFYSVGIGQISSEVPQNLSASRPQDRQFILSSKKLLLSDSGFYLCAWSVPGLINQPQHFGDGTRLSIL.

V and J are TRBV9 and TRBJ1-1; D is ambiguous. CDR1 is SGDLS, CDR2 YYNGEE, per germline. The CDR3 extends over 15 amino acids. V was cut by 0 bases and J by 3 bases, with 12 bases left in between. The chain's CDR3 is CASSVVRGGHTEAFF. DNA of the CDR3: TGTGCCAGCAGCGTAGTCCGAGGAGGTCACACTGAAGCTTTCTTT.

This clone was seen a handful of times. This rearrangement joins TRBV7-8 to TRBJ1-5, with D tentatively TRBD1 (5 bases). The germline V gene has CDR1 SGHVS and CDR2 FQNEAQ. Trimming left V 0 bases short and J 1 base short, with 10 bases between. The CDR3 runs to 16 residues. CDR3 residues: CASSLAGGASNQPQHF. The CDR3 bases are TGTGCCAGCAGCTTAGCGGGAGGGGCGAGCAATCAGCCCCAGCATTTT. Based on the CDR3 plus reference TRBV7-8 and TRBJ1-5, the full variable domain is GAGVSQSPRYKVAKRGQDVALRCDPISGHVSLFWYQQALGQGPEFLTYFQNEAQLDKSGLPSDRFFAERPEGSVSTLKIQRTQQEDSAVYLCASSLAGGASNQPQHFGDGTRLSIL.

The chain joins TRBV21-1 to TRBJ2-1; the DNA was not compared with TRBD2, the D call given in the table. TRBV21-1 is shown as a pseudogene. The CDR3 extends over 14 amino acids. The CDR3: CASSNSGVYNEQFF. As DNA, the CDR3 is TGTGCCAGCAGCAATTCCGGGGTATACAATGAGCAGTTCTTC.

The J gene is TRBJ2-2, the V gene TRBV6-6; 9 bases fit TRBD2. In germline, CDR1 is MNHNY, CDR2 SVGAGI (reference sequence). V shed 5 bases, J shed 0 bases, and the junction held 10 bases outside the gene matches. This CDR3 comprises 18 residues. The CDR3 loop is CASSPRRLAGPNTGELFF. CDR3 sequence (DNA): TGTGCCAGCAGTCCCCGGAGGCTAGCGGGGCCGAACACCGGGGAGCTGTTTTTT.

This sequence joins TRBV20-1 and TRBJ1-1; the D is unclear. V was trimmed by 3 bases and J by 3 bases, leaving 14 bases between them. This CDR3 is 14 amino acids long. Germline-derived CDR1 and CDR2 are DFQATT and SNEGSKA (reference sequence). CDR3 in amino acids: CSASYSGDYTEAFF. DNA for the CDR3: TGCAGTGCTAGTTACAGCGGTGATTACACTGAAGCTTTCTTT.

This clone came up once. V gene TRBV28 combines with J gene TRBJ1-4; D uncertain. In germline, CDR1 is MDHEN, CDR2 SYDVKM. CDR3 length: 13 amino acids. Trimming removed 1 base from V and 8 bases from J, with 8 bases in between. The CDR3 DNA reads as TGTGCCAGCAGTTTATTCGCCAGGGAAAAACTGTTTTTT. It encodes CASSLFAREKLFF.

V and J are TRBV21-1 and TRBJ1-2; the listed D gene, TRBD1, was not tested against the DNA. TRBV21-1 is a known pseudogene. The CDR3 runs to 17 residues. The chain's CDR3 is CASSNLYWQVINYGYTF. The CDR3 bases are TGTGCCAGCAGCAATTTATACTGGCAGGTAATTAACTATGGCTACACCTTC.

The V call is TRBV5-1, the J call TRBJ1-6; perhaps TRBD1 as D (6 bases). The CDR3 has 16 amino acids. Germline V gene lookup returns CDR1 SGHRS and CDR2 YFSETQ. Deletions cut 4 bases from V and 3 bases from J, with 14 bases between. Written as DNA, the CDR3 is TGCGCCAGCAGCCTCGCAGTAGGGGGCTATAATTCACCCCTCCACTTT. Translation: CASSLAVGGYNSPLHF.

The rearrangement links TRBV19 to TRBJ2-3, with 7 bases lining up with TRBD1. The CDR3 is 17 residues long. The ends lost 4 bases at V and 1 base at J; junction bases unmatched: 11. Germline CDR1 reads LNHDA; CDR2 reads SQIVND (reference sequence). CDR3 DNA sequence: TGTGCCAGTAGTAACCCAATCGCAGGGGGTCGCACAGATACGCAGTATTTT. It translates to CASSNPIAGGRTDTQYF.

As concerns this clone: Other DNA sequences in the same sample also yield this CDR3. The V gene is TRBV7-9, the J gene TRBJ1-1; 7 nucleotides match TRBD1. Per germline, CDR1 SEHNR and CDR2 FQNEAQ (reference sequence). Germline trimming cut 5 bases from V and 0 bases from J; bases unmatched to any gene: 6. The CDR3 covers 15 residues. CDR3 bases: TGTGCCAGCAGCCCAAGACAGGGCCTGAACACTGAAGCTTTCTTT. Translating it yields CASSPRQGLNTEAFF.

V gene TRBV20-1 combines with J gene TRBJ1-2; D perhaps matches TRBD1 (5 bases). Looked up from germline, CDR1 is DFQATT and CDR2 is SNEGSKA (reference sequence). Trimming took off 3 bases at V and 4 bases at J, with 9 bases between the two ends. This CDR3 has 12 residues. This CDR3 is CSASPRGYGYTF. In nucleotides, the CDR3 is TGCAGTGCTAGTCCAAGGGGCTATGGCTACACCTTC.

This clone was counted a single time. Here the CDR3 reads CASSIGRLTYEQYF. The CDR3 nucleotides read TGTGCCAGTAGTATAGGGAGACTAACCTACGAGCAGTACTTC. V is TRBV19 and J is TRBJ2-7; D might be TRBD2 (5 bases). The length of the CDR3 is 14 residues. Trimming removed 1 base from V and 2 bases from J, with 9 bases in between. Germline CDR1 reads LNHDA; CDR2 reads SQIVND (reference sequence).

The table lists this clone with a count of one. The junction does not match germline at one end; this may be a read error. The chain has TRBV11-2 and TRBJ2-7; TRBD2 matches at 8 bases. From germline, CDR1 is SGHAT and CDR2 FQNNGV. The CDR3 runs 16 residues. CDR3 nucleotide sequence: TGTGCCAGCAGTTTAGGACTAGCCGGGTCAGGTTACGAGCAGTACTTC. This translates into CASSLGLAGSGYEQYF.

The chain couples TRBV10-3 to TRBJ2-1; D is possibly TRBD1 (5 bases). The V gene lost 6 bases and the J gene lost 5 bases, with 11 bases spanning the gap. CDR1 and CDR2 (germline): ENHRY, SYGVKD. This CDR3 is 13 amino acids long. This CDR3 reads CAIRQAENNEQFF. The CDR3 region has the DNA TGTGCCATCAGACAGGCGGAAAACAATGAGCAGTTCTTC.

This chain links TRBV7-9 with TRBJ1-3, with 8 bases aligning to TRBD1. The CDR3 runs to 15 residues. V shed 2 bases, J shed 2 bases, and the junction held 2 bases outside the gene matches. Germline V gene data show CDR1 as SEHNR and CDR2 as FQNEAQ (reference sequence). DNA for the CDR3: TGTGCCAGCAGCTTACGACAGGGGACTGGAAACACCATATATTTT. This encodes CASSLRQGTGNTIYF.